This T cell receptor (beta chain) was retrieved from a study of regulatory T cells in long-lasting Graves disease. According to the study, TCR beta libraries were built with iRepertoire HTBI primers and CDR3-region Arm-PCR. TCRdb reprocessed the multiplex PCR reads via MiXCR and lists one record per CDR3 protein. The data show roughly 560,000 distinct CDR3 sequences, with 15% to 20% seen just once and roughly 25% held by the top ten. Time point denoted: newly diagnosed GD, antithyroid drugs for less than 3 months. From PBMCs, RNA was extracted and then used to make the TCR library. The data were also submitted as part of a second study, on T cells in Graves' hyperthyroidism and ophthalmopathy.

The material sequenced was peripheral blood mononuclear cells (PBMCs), taken at new diagnosis, from a patient treated with antithyroid drugs. The sequence derives from a woman aged 35 to 60 with Graves disease.

CDR3 nucleotide sequence: TGCAGTGCTACTACCTCCCAGGGTTATGGAAACACCATATATTTT. Translating it yields CSATTSQGYGNTIYF. The gene calls are TRBV20-1 and TRBJ1-3; possible D gene TRBD1, 5 bases. Trimming removed 4 bases from V and 3 bases from J, with 16 bases in between. CDR1 and CDR2 from the germline V gene are DFQATT and SNEGSKA (reference sequence). The CDR3 length is 15 residues.